This is a list of T cell receptor beta chains from one sample in a study of T-cell reconstitution after alpha-beta-depleted transplantation in children. TCRdb reanalysed the PCR reads using MiXCR and keeps one entry per CDR3 protein. This repertoire shows roughly 120,000 distinct CDR3 sequences, around 23% found once; its top ten account for over 9.5%. This material consisted of PBMCs, mostly from graft donor cells, taken 180 days after TCRalphabeta/CD19-depleted stem cell transplant. These receptors came from a male patient between 2 and 9 years old who had a stem cell transplant for chronic granulomatous disease, so the T cells may come from the graft donor. The CDR3 runs from the conserved cysteine through the conserved F or W. The order of the fields is J gene, D gene, V gene, clone size, CDR3 protein, CDR3 DNA. A D gene is named only where the DNA matches it firmly. The size entry is marked missing in some rows and otherwise reads once, few, many or a size class.

TRBJ2-2 | - | TRBV4-2 | many | CASSQAPLAANTGELFF | TGTGCCAGCAGCCAAGCGCCCCTAGCAGCGAACACCGGGGAGCTGTTTTTT
TRBJ2-2 | - | TRBV5-1 | - | CASSLADIRAGELFF | TGCGCCAGCAGCTTGGCGGACATACGCGCCGGGGAGCTGTTTTTT
TRBJ2-3 | - | TRBV20-1 | many | CSARPSESGTDTQYF | TGCAGTGCTAGACCTTCGGAGTCGGGCACAGATACGCAGTATTTT
TRBJ2-2 | - | TRBV11-2 | many | CASSLLASQGELFF | TGTGCCAGCAGCCTCCTCGCCAGTCAAGGGGAGCTGTTTTTT
TRBJ2-7 | TRBD2 | TRBV6-4 | - | CASCPPGLAGDYEQYF | TGTGCCAGCTGTCCGCCCGGACTAGCGGGGGACTACGAGCAGTACTTC
TRBJ2-1 | TRBD1 | TRBV12-3/TRBV12-4 | many | CASSHARGRNNEQFF | TGTGCCAGCAGCCACGCCAGGGGGCGGAACAATGAGCAGTTCTTC
TRBJ2-1 | TRBD1 | TRBV12-3/TRBV12-4 | - | CASSSTTGTGGRNEQFF | TGTGCCAGCAGTTCCACAACCGGGACAGGGGGCCGCAATGAGCAGTTCTTC
TRBJ1-5 | - | TRBV20-1 | few | CSARFGGFNQPQHF | TGCAGTGCTAGATTTGGGGGATTCAATCAGCCCCAGCATTTT
TRBJ2-2 | - | TRBV30 | many | CAWSPLVANTGELFF | TGTGCCTGGAGTCCCCTGGTGGCGAACACCGGGGAGCTGTTTTTT
TRBJ2-2 | - | TRBV7-6 | many | CASSLVVSNTGELFF | TGTGCCAGCAGCTTAGTGGTCTCGAACACCGGGGAGCTGTTTTTT
TRBJ2-7 | TRBD1 | TRBV29-1 | - | CSAQGARYEQYF | TGCAGCGCCCAGGGGGCAAGGTACGAGCAGTACTTC
TRBJ2-3 | - | TRBV29-1 | - | CSVGGGSDTQYF | TGCAGCGTGGGCGGGGGCTCTGATACGCAGTATTTT
TRBJ2-1 | - | TRBV12-3/TRBV12-4 | many | CASSQTGGEGQVKFF | TGTGCCAGCAGCCAGACAGGAGGAGAGGGCCAGGTGAAGTTCTTC
TRBJ1-1 | - | TRBV6-1 | few | CASSDRVAEAFF | TGTGCCAGCAGTGACAGGGTCGCTGAAGCTTTCTTT
TRBJ2-5 | - | TRBV12-3/TRBV12-4 | few | CASSDSSQETQYF | TGTGCCAGCAGCGATAGCAGCCAAGAGACCCAGTACTTC
TRBJ1-1 | - | TRBV7-9 | - | CASSLQGGGRTEAFF | TGTGCCAGCAGCTTACAAGGAGGGGGGAGGACTGAAGCTTTCTTT
TRBJ1-2 | - | TRBV7-2 | few | CASSLGLGAGYTF | TGTGCCAGCAGCTTAGGTCTCGGGGCTGGCTACACCTTC
TRBJ2-5 | - | TRBV20-1 | many | CSARDIAVRETQYF | TGCAGTGCTAGAGATATCGCGGTTCGAGAGACCCAGTACTTC
TRBJ1-5 | - | TRBV28 | - | CASSFLPTAQHF | TGTGCCAGCAGTTTTCTCCCCACGGCCCAGCATTTT
TRBJ2-1 | TRBD1 | TRBV19 | many | CASSWDRAYNEQFF | TGTGCCAGTAGTTGGGACAGGGCATACAATGAGCAGTTCTTC
TRBJ2-3 | TRBD2 | TRBV7-2 | - | CASSLSGGNTDTQYF | TGTGCCAGCAGCCTAAGCGGGGGCAACACAGATACGCAGTATTTT
TRBJ1-1 | - | TRBV12-3/TRBV12-4 | once | CASSLAGRGDTEAFF | TGTGCCAGCAGTTTAGCAGGTCGGGGGGATACTGAAGCTTTCTTT
TRBJ1-5 | - | TRBV25-1 | - | CASAGPGGNQPQHF | TGTGCCAGTGCGGGGCCCGGAGGAAATCAGCCCCAGCATTTT
TRBJ2-2 | - | TRBV29-1 | - | CSVDRGTGELFF | TGCAGCGTTGATAGGGGCACCGGGGAGCTGTTTTTT